The next 21 T cell receptor beta chains were all read from a single sample in a study of blood T cell repertoires in COVID-19. TCRdb's table, derived via immunoSEQ multiplex PCR, lists solely in-frame clones and lacks some. This table holds under 450,000 clones, roughly 87% found once. The specimen was PBMCs or T cells enriched from blood (not recorded which). The receptors shown here come from a woman aged 25 to 39 who had recovered from COVID-19.

This clone was recorded once. The chain couples TRBV11-2 to TRBJ2-7; 9 bases are shared with TRBD2. The CDR3 totals 14 residues. The ends lost 1 base at V and 2 bases at J; junction bases unmatched: 0. Germline V gene sequence: CDR1 SGHAT, CDR2 FQNNGV. The CDR3 DNA reads as TGTGCCAGCAGCTTAGGACTAGCGGCCTACGAGCAGTACTTC. This sequence encodes CASSLGLAAYEQYF.

The chain joins TRBV14 to TRBJ2-7; D is unresolved. The CDR3 length is 16 residues. V lost 0 bases, J lost 0 bases, and 12 bases lay in between. Germline V lookup: CDR1 SGHDN, CDR2 FVKESK. For the CDR3, the DNA is TGTGCCAGCAGCCAAGAGACGGCGACACCCTCCTACGAGCAGTACTTC. This sequence encodes CASSQETATPSYEQYF.

The chain couples TRBV18 to TRBJ2-7, with 7 nucleotides matching TRBD1. CDR1 KGHSH and CDR2 LQKENI come from the germline V gene. The CDR3 is 14 amino acids. V was clipped by 3 bases and J by 5 bases; unmatched bases: 7. The CDR3 reads CASSPDSRGHEQYF. As DNA, the CDR3 is TGTGCCAGCTCACCGGATAGTAGGGGGCACGAGCAGTACTTC.

The count of this clone is one. The chain links TRBV5-1 to TRBJ1-1, with 7 positions matching TRBD1. The CDR3 spans 13 residues. The V and J ends lost 3 bases and 1 base, in that order; junction bases with no gene match: 0. Germline CDR1 SGHRS, CDR2 YFSETQ. CDR3 protein: CASSYRGNTEAFF. The DNA for the CDR3 is TGCGCCAGCAGCTACAGGGGGAACACTGAAGCTTTCTTT. Drawing the rest from reference TRBV5-1 and TRBJ1-1, the complete variable domain is KAGVTQTPRYLIKTRGQQVTLSCSPISGHRSVSWYQQTPGQGLQFLFEYFSETQRNKGNFPGRFSGRQFSNSRSEMNVSTLELGDSALYLCASSYRGNTEAFFGQGTRLTVV.

This rearrangement joins TRBV7-3 to TRBJ1-6; 7 bases are shared with TRBD1. V lost 5 bases and J lost 7; bases outside the gene matches: 8. Germline V gives CDR1 SGHTA, CDR2 FQGTGA. This CDR3 contains 15 residues. The CDR3 DNA sequence: TGTGCCAGCAGCCGTACCGGGACAGCAAATTCACCCCTCCACTTT. Protein sequence: CASSRTGTANSPLHF.

This CDR3 is CASSIRGESTGELFF. CDR3 nucleotides: TGTGCCAGTAGTATTCGGGGGGAGAGCACCGGGGAGCTGTTTTTT. The chain uses TRBV19 and TRBJ2-2; 7 bases are a match to TRBD2. V lost 3 bases and J lost 4; bases outside the gene matches: 5. CDR3 length equals 15 residues. Germline lookup yields CDR1 LNHDA and CDR2 SQIVND (reference sequence).

The gene calls are TRBV5-1 and TRBJ2-2, with D possibly TRBD2 on 6 matching bases. Trimming shortened V by 4 bases and J by 0 bases, and 13 bases separated the two germline ends. This CDR3 contains 16 residues. The germline V gene has CDR1 SGHRS and CDR2 YFSETQ. CDR3 region: CASSNRDSANTGELFF. CDR3 nucleotides: TGCGCCAGCAGCAACCGGGACTCTGCGAACACCGGGGAGCTGTTTTTT. The full variable domain, its missing parts supplied by reference TRBV5-1 and TRBJ2-2, is KAGVTQTPRYLIKTRGQQVTLSCSPISGHRSVSWYQQTPGQGLQFLFEYFSETQRNKGNFPGRFSGRQFSNSRSEMNVSTLELGDSALYLCASSNRDSANTGELFFGEGSRLTVL.

This chain joins TRBV27 and TRBJ1-1, with D maybe TRBD1 (6 bases). This CDR3 spans 18 amino acids. Trimming removed 6 bases from V and 1 base from J, with 24 bases in between. Per germline, CDR1 MNHEY and CDR2 SMNVEV (reference sequence). Written as DNA, the CDR3 is TGTGCCAGCAGCCCGGACAGTCCTCACTTTGGAGCGAACACTGAAGCTTTCTTT. Its protein is CASSPDSPHFGANTEAFF.

The V and J genes are TRBV5-4 and TRBJ1-1; the D gene is possibly TRBD1 (6 bases). The V gene's germline CDR1 is SGHNT and CDR2 YYREEE (reference sequence). The CDR3 loop spans 14 amino acids. V gave up 5 bases and J gave up 5 bases, with 16 bases separating them. For the CDR3, the DNA is TGTGCCAGCAGTTCTGACCCAGGGGCTACTGAAGCTTTCTTT. This sequence encodes CASSSDPGATEAFF.

This sequence joins TRBV5-1 and TRBJ1-6; D is uncertain. Germline loops: CDR1 SGHRS, CDR2 YFSETQ. CDR3 length equals 17 residues. With 0 bases removed from V and 8 bases from J, the gap between germline ends came to 18 bases. CDR3 protein: CASSLGGLRRVDSPLHF. For the CDR3, the DNA is TGCGCCAGCAGCTTGGGAGGTCTTCGCAGAGTAGATTCACCCCTCCACTTT.

DNA for the CDR3: TGTGCCAGCAGCTTGGGACTAGCGGGATCCTACGAGCAGTACTTC. Translated: CASSLGLAGSYEQYF. J is TRBJ2-7 and V is TRBV5-4; 11 bases map to TRBD2. Trimming cost V 0 bases and J 1 base; bases outside gene matches: 0. The CDR3 runs to 15 residues. Germline V lookup: CDR1 SGHNT, CDR2 YYREEE (reference sequence).

J is TRBJ2-3 and V is TRBV10-3, with 7 bases fitting TRBD2. Per the germline V gene, CDR1 is ENHRY and CDR2 is SYGVKD. The J segment lost 3 bases and the V segment lost 7 bases, leaving 10 bases of the junction unmatched. CDR3 length: 15 residues. This CDR3 is CAIKVAGEGTDTQYF. In DNA, the CDR3 is TGTGCCATCAAAGTAGCGGGTGAGGGGACAGATACGCAGTATTTT.

The chain combines TRBV2 with TRBJ1-1, with 9 bases aligning to TRBD1. The germline gives CDR1 SNHLY, CDR2 FYNNEI. CDR3 length equals 14 residues. The V gene end was trimmed by 6 bases and the J gene end by 5 bases; junction bases not matched to a gene: 7. The CDR3 DNA follows: TGTGCCAGCAGACAGGGGGCCCTGTCTACTGAAGCTTTCTTT. This gives the protein CASRQGALSTEAFF. Together with reference TRBV2 and TRBJ1-1, the CDR3 gives the full variable domain: EPEVTQTPSHQVTQMGQEVILRCVPISNHLYFYWYRQILGQKVEFLVSFYNNEISEKSEIFDDQFSVERPDGSNFTLKIRSTKLEDSAMYFCASRQGALSTEAFFGQGTRLTVV.

The chain carries TRBV28 and TRBJ2-7; possibly TRBD2 for D (5 bases). Per the germline V gene, CDR1 is MDHEN and CDR2 is SYDVKM. V was trimmed by 6 bases and J by 1 base, leaving 19 bases between them. CDR3 length: 16 residues. CDR3 bases: TGTGCCAGCAGCCCCATTCGAGGGATTGGGTCCTACGAGCAGTACTTC. Its protein product is CASSPIRGIGSYEQYF.

The rearrangement uses TRBV11-3 and TRBJ1-5; D gene uncertain. Trimming shortened V by 1 base and J by 6 bases, and 10 bases separated the two germline ends. The CDR3 loop spans 14 amino acids. In germline, CDR1 is SGHNT, CDR2 YENEEA. The CDR3 loop reads CASSLGNGFQPQHF. The CDR3 DNA is TGTGCCAGCAGCTTAGGCAACGGGTTTCAGCCCCAGCATTTT.

The CDR3, as DNA: TGTGCCAGCAGAGACAGGGGGCAGAGCTACACCTTC. Translating gives CASRDRGQSYTF. The chain is built from TRBV2 and TRBJ1-2, with 10 bases identical to TRBD1. CDR1 SNHLY and CDR2 FYNNEI come from the germline V gene. The CDR3 is made up of 12 amino acids. J gave up 9 bases and V 6 bases, and 4 bases lay outside the gene matches.

The table lists this clone with a count of one. The chain has TRBV7-2 and TRBJ2-1, with TRBD2 matching 9 bases. The CDR3 length is 17 residues. Germline assignment: CDR1 SGHTA and CDR2 FQGNSA. Trimming cost V 5 bases and J 1 base; bases outside gene matches: 9. CDR3 loop: CASSARSGSVSYNEQFF. The CDR3, as DNA: TGTGCCAGCAGCGCCCGTAGCGGGAGTGTGTCCTACAATGAGCAGTTCTTC.

Worth noting for this clone: Other nucleotide sequences from this sample produce the same CDR3. The CDR3 loop reads CASRLAGSYNEQFF. DNA of the CDR3: TGTGCCAGCAGACTAGCCGGCTCCTACAATGAGCAGTTCTTC. V and J are TRBV27 and TRBJ2-1; maybe TRBD2 (6 bases). V gave up 6 bases and J gave up 0 bases, with 9 bases separating them. The CDR3 is 14 amino acids. In germline, CDR1 is MNHEY, CDR2 SMNVEV (reference sequence).

The chain couples TRBV12-3 or TRBV12-4 to TRBJ1-1, with 7 nucleotides matching TRBD1. After removal of 3 bases from V and 14 bases from J, the junction contained 9 bases not matched to a gene. The CDR3 length is 12 residues. CDR3 nucleotide sequence: TGTGCCAGCAGTTTCCCAGGGACAGAGCAATTCTTT. It specifies CASSFPGTEQFF.

This CDR3 is CASGDRGQANQPQHF. The CDR3, as DNA: TGTGCCAGTGGGGACAGGGGGCAGGCCAATCAGCCCCAGCATTTT. The V gene is TRBV19, the J gene TRBJ1-5, with 12 nucleotides matching TRBD1. This CDR3 region has 15 residues. Germline-derived CDR1 and CDR2 are LNHDA and SQIVND (reference sequence). V shed 8 bases, J shed 3 bases, and the junction held 5 bases outside the gene matches.

This clone appeared a single time. The chain is built from TRBV5-6 and TRBJ2-2, with D perhaps matching TRBD2 (5 bases). Trimming took 3 bases from V and 1 from J, leaving 7 bases between them. Per germline, CDR1 SGHDT and CDR2 YYEEEE. The CDR3 length is 14 residues. The CDR3 spells CASSSDWNTGELFF. The CDR3 nucleotides read TGTGCCAGCAGCTCGGACTGGAACACCGGGGAGCTGTTTTTT.